This T cell receptor beta chain comes out of a study of T cell responses to AZD1222 COVID-19 vaccine. This CDR3 comprises 13 residues. Trimming left V 1 base short and J 4 bases short, with 7 bases between. Worth noting for this clone: Its antigen is unidentified.

Clones were sequenced by immunoSEQ multiplex PCR, and TCRdb holds only the in-frame ones, with some missing. The top ten hold roughly 3.9% of the sample, which has some 110,000 clones, 70% to 90% seen once. The study's findings and limits: At baseline, just a handful of AZD1222 recipients tested seropositive. CD4 TCRs associated with vaccination spanned spike, dominating at 160-218 and 743-854. Within unmutated variant regions lay the reported targets of nearly half of spike-specific TCRs. Researchers took repertoire samples only after the peak T cell response had come.

This specimen consisted of peripheral blood, obtained on day 0 of MenACWY control vaccination. This rearrangement joins TRBV12-3 or TRBV12-4 to TRBJ1-2; D remains ambiguous. The source of this sequence is an adult in good health. The CDR3 nucleotides are TGTGCCAGCAGTTTAGTGGGTAGCTATGGCTACACCTTC. Amino acids: CASSLVGSYGYTF.